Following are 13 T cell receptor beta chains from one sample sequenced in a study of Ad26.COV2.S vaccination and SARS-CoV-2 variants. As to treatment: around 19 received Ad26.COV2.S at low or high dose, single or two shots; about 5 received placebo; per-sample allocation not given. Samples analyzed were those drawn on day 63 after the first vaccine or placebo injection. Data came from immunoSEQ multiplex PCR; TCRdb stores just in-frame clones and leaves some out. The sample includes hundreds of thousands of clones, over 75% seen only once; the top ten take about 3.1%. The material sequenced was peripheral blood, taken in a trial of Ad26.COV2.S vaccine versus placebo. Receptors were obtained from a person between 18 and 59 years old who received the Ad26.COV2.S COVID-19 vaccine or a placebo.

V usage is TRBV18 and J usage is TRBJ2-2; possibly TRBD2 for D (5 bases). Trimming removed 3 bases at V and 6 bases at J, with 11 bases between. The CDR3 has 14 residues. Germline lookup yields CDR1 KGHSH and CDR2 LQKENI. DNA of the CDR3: TGTGCCAGCTCACCCGGCTCGGGGTCCGGGGAGCTGTTTTTT. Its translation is CASSPGSGSGELFF.

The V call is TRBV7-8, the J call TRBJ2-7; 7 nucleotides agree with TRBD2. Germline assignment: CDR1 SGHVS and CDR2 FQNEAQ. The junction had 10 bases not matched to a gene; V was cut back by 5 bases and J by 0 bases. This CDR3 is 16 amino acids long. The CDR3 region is CASSPRAGANSYEQYF. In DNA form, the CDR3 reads TGTGCCAGCAGCCCCAGGGCGGGAGCGAACTCCTACGAGCAGTACTTC.

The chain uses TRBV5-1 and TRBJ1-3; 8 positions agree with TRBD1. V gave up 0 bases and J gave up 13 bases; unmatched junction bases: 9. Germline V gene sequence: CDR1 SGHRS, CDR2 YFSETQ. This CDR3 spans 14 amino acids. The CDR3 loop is CASSLDVQGAKIYF. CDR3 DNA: TGCGCCAGCAGCTTGGATGTTCAGGGGGCGAAAATATATTTT.

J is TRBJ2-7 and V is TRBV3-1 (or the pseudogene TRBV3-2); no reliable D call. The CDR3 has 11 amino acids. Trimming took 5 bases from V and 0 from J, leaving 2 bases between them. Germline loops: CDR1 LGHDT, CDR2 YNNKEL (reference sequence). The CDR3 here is CASSTSYEQYF. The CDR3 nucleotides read TGTGCCAGCAGCACCTCCTACGAGCAGTACTTC.

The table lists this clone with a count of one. Written as DNA, the CDR3 is TGTGCCAGCAGCAAGGGATCTGGCGAGCAGTACTTC. It specifies CASSKGSGEQYF. The chain joins TRBV7-2 to TRBJ2-7; D is ambiguous. Trimming took off 5 bases at V and 6 bases at J, with 11 bases between the two ends. This CDR3 has 12 residues. The germline CDR1 and CDR2 sequences are SGHTA and FQGNSA. The variable domain in full, completed from reference TRBV7-2 and TRBJ2-7, reads GAGVSQSPSNKVTEKGKDVELRCDPISGHTALYWYRQSLGQGLEFLIYFQGNSAPDKSGLPSDRFSAERTGGSVSTLTIQRTQQEDSAVYLCASSKGSGEQYFGPGTRLTVT.

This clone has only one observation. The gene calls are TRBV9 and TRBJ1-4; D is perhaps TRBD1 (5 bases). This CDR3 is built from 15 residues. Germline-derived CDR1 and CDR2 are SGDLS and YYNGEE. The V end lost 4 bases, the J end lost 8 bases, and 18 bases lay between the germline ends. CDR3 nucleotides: TGTGCCAGCAGCCCTGGTCAGGACATACTCGAAAAACTGTTTTTT. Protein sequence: CASSPGQDILEKLFF.

The CDR3 spells CASNDGYSNQPQHF. In DNA, the CDR3 is TGTGCCAGCAATGACGGTTATAGCAATCAGCCCCAGCATTTT. The chain couples TRBV25-1 to TRBJ1-5; D is undetermined. The germline gives CDR1 MGHDK, CDR2 SYGVNS. V was clipped by 7 bases and J by 0 bases, with 10 bases between them. The CDR3 covers 14 residues.

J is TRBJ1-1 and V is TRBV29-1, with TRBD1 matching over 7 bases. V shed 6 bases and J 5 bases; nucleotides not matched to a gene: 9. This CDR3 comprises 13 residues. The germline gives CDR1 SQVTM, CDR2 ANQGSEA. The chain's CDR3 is CSVHRGRGTEAFF. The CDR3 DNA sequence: TGCAGCGTCCACAGGGGTAGGGGAACTGAAGCTTTCTTT.

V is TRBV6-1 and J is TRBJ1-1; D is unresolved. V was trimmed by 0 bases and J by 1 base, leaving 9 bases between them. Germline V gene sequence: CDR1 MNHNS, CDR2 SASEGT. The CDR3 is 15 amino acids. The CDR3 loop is CASSEAGRSNTEAFF. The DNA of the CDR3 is TGTGCCAGCAGTGAAGCGGGCAGGTCGAACACTGAAGCTTTCTTT.

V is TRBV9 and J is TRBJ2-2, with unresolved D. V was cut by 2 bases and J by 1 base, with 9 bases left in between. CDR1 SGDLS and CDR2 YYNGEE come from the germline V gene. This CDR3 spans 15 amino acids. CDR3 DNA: TGTGCCAGCAGCGTTACCCCATTGAACACCGGGGAGCTGTTTTTT. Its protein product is CASSVTPLNTGELFF.

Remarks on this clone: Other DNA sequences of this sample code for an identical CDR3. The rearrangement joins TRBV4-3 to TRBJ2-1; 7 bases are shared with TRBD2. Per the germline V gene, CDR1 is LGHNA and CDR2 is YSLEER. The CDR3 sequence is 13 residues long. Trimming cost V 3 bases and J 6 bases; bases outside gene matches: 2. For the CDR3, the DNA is TGCGCCAGCAGCCAGGGGGGGGGCAATGAGCAGTTCTTC. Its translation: CASSQGGGNEQFF.

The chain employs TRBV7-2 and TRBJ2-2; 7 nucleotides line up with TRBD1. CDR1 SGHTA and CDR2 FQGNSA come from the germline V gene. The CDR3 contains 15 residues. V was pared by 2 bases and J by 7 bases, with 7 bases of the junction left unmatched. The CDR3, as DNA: TGTGCCAGCAGCTTACGGGACAGCACACTCGGGGAGCTGTTTTTT. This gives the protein CASSLRDSTLGELFF.

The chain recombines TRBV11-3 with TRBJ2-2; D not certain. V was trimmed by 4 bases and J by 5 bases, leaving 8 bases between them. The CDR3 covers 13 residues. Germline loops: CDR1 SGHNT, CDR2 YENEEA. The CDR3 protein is CASSYLETGELFF. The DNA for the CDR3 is TGTGCCAGCAGCTACCTTGAGACCGGGGAGCTGTTTTTT.